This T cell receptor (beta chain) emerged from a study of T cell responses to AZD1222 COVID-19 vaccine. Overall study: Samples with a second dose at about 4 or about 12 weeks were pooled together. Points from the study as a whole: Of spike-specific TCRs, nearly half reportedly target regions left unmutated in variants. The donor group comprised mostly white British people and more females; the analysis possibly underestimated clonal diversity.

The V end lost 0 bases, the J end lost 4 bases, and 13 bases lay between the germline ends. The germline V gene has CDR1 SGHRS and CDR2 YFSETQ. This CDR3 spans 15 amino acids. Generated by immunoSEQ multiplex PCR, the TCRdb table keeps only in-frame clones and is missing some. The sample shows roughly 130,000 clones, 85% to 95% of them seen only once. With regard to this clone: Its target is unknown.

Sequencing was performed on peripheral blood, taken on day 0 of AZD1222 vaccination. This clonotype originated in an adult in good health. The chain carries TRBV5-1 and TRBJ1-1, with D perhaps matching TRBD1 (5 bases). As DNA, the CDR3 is TGCGCCAGCAGCTTGGGCGCAGGGCGTAGCACTGAAGCTTTCTTT. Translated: CASSLGAGRSTEAFF. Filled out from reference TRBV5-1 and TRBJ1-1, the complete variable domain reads KAGVTQTPRYLIKTRGQQVTLSCSPISGHRSVSWYQQTPGQGLQFLFEYFSETQRNKGNFPGRFSGRQFSNSRSEMNVSTLELGDSALYLCASSLGAGRSTEAFFGQGTRLTVV.